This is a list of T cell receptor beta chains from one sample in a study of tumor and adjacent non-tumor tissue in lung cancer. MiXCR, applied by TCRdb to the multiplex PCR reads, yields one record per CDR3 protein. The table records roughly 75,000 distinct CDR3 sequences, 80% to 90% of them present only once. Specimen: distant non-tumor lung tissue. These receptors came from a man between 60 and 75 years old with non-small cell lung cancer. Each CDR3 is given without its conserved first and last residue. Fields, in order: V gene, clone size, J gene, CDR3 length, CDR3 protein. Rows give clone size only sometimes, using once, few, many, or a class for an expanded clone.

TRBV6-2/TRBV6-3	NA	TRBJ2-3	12	ASGLSGEADTQY
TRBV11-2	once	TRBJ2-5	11	ANSLRGQETHY
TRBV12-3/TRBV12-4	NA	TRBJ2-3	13	ASTAISGPTDTHY
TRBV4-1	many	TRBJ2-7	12	ASSPVDRLVEQY
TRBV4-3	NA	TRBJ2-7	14	ASSQSPGIGGYEMY
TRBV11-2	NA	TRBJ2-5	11	ACSSSWEETQY
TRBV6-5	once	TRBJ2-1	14	ASSYITGGSDNEQF
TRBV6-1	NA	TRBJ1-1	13	ASSEWGVRNTEVL
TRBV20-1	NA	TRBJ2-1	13	SVIIARGLYNEQF
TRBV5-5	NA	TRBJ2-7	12	ASSMTWGSDEQY
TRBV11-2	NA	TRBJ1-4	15	ASILLPQRRSNEKLF
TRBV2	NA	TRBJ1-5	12	ASSRGEENQPQH
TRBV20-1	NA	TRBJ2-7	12	SANRVRVPYEQY
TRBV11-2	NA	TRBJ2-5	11	ASSSAGDETYY
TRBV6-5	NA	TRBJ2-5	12	ASSYQLRKETQY
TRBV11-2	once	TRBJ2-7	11	ASSPRRLYEQY
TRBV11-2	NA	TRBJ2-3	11	VSSLGGPDTHY
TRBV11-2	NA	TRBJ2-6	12	DSSPISRADILT
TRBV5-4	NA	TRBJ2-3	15	ASNKDITRTSTDTQY
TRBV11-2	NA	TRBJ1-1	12	ASSLVGRGIDAV
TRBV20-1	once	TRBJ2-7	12	SASSSIGRYEQY
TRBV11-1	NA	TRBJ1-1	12	ASSYFAGNTEAF
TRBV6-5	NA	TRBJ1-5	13	ARSYIQGSNQPQN
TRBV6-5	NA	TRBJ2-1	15	ASSFSYRPIPYNEQF
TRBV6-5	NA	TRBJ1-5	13	ATSYSGQGNQPQH
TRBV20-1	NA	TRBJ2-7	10	SARNRTDKQY
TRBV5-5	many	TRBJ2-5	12	ASSLMQGERSQY
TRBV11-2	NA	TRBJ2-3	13	ASSSERQYTDTQY
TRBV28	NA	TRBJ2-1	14	ASCSPGTGAFNGQF
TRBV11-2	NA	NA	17	ASIDSGTRGARGTDTQH
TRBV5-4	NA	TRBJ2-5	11	ASRDIAGKTRH
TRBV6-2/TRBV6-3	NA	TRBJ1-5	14	ARRQQGQSGYQPQH
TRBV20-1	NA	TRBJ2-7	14	SAPALTSRRMYEQY
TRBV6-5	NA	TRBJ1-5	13	DSSYTKGSDQPQH
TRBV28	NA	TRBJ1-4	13	ASSILGPRLEKLL
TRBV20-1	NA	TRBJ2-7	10	SARGSGIEQY
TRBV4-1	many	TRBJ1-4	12	ASSQDLGREKLF
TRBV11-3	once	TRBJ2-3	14	ARGQPGQGSTDTQY
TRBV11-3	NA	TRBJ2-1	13	ASAPTSGGAHEQS
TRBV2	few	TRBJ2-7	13	ASSPRIGNTYEQY
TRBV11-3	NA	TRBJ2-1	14	ASSSPAGGPGNEQL
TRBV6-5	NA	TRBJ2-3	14	ASSSGQGWGRDTQY
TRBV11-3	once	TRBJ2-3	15	ACSLESGVSSTDTQY
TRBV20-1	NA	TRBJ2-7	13	SAASRTSGLREQY
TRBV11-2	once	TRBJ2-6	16	ASSPASGGVTGANILT